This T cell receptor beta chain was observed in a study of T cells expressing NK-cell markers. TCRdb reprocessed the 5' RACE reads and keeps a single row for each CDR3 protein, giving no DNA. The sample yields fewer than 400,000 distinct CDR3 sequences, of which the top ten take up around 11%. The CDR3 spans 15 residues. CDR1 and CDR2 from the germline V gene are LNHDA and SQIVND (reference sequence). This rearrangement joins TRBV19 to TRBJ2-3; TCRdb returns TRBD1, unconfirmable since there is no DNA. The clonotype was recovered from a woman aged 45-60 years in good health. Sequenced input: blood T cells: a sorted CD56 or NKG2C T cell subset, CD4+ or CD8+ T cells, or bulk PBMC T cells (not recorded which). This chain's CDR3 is CASSIAAAGRNTQYF.